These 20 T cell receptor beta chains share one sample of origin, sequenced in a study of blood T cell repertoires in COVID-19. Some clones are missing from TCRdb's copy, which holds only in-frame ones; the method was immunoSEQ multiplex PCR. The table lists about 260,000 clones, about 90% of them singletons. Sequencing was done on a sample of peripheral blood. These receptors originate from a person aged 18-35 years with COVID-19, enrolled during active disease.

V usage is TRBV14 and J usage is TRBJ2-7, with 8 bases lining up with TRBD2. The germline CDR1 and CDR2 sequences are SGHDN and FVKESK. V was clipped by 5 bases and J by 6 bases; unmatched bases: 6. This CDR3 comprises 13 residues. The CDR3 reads CASSTGLGPEQYF. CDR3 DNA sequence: TGTGCCAGCAGCACGGGACTAGGCCCCGAGCAGTACTTC.

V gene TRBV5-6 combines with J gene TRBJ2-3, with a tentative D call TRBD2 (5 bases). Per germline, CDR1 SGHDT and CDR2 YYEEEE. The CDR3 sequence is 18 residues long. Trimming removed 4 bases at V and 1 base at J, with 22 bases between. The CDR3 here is CASSGEMGSQVGTDTQYF. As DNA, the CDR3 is TGTGCCAGCAGCGGGGAGATGGGTAGCCAGGTGGGCACAGATACGCAGTATTTT.

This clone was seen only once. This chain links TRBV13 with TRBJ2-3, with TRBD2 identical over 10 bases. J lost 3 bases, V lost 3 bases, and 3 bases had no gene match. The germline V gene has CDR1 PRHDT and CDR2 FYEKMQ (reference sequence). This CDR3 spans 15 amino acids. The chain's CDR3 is CASSLGLASTDTQYF. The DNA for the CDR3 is TGTGCCAGCAGCTTGGGACTAGCGTCGACAGATACGCAGTATTTT.

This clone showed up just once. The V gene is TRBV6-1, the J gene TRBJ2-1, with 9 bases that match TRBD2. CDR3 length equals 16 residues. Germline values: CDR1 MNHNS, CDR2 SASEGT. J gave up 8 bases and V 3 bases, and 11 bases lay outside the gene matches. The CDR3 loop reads CASSEDSGRFIYEQFF. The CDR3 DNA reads TGTGCCAGCAGTGAGGATAGCGGGAGATTTATCTATGAGCAGTTCTTC.

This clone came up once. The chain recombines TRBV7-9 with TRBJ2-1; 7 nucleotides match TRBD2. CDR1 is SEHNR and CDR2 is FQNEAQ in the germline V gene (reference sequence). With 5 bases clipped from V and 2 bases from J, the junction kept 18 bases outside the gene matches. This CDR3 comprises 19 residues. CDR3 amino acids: CASSQPKVTGRHPYNEQFF. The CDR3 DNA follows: TGTGCCAGCAGCCAACCTAAGGTCACCGGGAGGCACCCCTACAATGAGCAGTTCTTC.

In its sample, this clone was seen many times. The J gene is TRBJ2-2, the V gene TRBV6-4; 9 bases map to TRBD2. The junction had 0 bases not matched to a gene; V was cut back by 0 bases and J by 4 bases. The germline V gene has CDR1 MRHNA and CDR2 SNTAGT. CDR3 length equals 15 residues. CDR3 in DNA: TGTGCCAGCAGTGACTCTAGCGGGGGCACCGGGGAGCTGTTTTTT. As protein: CASSDSSGGTGELFF.

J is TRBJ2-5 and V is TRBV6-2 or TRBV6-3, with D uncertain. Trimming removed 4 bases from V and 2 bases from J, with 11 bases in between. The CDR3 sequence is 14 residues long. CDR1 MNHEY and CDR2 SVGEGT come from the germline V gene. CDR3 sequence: CASSSRLRQETQYF. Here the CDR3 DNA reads TGTGCCAGCAGTTCCCGACTGCGACAAGAGACCCAGTACTTC.

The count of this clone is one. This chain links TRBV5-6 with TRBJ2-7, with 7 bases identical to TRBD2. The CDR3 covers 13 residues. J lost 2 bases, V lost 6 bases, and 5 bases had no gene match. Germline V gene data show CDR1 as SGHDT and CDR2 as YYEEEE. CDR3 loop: CASTWGGTYEQYF. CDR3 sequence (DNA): TGTGCCAGCACCTGGGGGGGGACCTACGAGCAGTACTTC.

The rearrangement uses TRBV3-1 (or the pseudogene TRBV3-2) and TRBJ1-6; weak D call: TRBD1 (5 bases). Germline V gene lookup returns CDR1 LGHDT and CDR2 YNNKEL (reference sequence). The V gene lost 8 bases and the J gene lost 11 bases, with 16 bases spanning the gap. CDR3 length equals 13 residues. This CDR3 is CASSAKPGPPLHF. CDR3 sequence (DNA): TGTGCCAGCTCGGCCAAGCCAGGGCCACCCCTCCACTTT.

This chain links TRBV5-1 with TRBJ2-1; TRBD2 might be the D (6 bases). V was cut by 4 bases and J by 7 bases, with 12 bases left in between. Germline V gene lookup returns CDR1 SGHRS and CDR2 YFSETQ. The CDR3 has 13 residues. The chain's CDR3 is CASSPNRGNEQFF. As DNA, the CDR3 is TGCGCCAGCAGCCCCAACCGGGGGAATGAGCAGTTCTTC.

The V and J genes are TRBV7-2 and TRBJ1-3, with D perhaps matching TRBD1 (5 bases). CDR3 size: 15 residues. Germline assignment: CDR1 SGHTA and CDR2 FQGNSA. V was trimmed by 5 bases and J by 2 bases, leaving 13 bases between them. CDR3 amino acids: CASSPQGGTGNTIYF. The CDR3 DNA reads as TGTGCCAGCAGCCCTCAGGGAGGGACTGGAAACACCATATATTTT. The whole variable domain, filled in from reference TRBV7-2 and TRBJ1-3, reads GAGVSQSPSNKVTEKGKDVELRCDPISGHTALYWYRQSLGQGLEFLIYFQGNSAPDKSGLPSDRFSAERTGGSVSTLTIQRTQQEDSAVYLCASSPQGGTGNTIYFGEGSWLTVV.

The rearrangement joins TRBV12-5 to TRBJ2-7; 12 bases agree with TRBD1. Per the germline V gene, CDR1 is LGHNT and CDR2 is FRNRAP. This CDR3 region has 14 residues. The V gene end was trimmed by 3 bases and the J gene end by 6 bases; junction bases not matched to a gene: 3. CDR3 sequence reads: CASGFGTGGSEQYF. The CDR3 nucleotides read TGTGCTAGTGGTTTTGGGACAGGGGGCAGCGAGCAGTACTTC. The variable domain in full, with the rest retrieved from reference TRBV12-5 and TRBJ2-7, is DARVTQTPRHKVTEMGQEVTMRCQPILGHNTVFWYRQTMMQGLELLAYFRNRAPLDDSGMPKDRFSAEMPDATLATLKIQPSEPRDSAVYFCASGFGTGGSEQYFGPGTRLTVT.

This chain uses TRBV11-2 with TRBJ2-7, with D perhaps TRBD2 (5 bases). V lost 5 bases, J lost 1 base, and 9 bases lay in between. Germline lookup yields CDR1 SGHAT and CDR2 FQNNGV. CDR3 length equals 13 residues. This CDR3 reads CASSARVSYEQYF. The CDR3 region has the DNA TGTGCCAGCAGCGCGAGGGTATCCTACGAGCAGTACTTC.

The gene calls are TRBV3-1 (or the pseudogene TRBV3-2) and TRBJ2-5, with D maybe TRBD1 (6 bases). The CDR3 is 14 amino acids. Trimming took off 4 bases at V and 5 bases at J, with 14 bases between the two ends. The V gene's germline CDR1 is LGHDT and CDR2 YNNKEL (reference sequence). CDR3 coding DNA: TGTGCCAGCAGCCCGACAGGAAAAGGGGAGACCCAGTACTTC. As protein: CASSPTGKGETQYF.

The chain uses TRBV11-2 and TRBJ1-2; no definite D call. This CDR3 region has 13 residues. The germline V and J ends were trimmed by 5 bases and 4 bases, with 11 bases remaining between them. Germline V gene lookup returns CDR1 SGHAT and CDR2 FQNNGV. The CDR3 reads CASSHEYSYGYTF. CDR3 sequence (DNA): TGTGCCAGCAGCCATGAATACAGCTATGGCTACACCTTC.

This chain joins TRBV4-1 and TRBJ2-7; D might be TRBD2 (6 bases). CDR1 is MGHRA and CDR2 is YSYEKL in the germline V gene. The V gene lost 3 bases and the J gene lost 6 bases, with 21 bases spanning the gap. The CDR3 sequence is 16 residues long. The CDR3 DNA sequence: TGCGCCAGCAGCCATGAAAAATGGGACTCACTGGGCGAGCAGTACTTC. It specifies CASSHEKWDSLGEQYF.

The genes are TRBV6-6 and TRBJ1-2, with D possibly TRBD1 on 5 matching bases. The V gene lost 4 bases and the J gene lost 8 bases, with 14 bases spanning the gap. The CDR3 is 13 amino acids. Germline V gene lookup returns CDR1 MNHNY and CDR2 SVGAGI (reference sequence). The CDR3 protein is CASSSRGSWGYTF. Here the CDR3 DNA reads TGTGCCAGCAGTTCGCGGGGCAGTTGGGGCTACACCTTC.

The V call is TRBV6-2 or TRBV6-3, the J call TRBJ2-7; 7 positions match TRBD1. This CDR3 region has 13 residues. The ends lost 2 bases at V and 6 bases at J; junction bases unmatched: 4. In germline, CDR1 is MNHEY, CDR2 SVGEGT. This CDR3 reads CASSYGQAGEQYF. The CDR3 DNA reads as TGTGCCAGCAGTTACGGACAGGCTGGCGAGCAGTACTTC.

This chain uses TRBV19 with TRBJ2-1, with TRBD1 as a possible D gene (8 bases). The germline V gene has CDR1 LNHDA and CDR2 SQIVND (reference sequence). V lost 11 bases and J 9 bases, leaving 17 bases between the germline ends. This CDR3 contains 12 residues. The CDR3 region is CASTGGAVEQFF. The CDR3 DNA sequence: TGTGCCTCAACAGGGGGGGCAGTTGAGCAGTTCTTC.

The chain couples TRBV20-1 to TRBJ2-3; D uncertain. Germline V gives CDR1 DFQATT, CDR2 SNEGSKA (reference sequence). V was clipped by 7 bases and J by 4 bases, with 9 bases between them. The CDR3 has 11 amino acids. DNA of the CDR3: TGCAGTGGCCTCCAGGCAGATACGCAGTATTTT. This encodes CSGLQADTQYF.